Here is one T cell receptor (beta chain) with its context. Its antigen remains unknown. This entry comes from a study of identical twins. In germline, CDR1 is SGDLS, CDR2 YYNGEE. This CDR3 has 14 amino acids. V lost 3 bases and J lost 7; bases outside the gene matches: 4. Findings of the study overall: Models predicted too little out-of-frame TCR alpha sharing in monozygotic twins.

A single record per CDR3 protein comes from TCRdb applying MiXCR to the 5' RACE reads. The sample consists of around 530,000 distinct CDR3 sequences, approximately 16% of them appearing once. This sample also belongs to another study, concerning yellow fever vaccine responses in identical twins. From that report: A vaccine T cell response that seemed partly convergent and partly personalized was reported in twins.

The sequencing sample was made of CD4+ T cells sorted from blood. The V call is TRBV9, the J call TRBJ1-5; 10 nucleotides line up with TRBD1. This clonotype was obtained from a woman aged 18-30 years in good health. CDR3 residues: CASSEGTGEQPQHF. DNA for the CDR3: TGTGCCAGCAGCGAAGGGACAGGGGAACAGCCCCAGCATTTT.